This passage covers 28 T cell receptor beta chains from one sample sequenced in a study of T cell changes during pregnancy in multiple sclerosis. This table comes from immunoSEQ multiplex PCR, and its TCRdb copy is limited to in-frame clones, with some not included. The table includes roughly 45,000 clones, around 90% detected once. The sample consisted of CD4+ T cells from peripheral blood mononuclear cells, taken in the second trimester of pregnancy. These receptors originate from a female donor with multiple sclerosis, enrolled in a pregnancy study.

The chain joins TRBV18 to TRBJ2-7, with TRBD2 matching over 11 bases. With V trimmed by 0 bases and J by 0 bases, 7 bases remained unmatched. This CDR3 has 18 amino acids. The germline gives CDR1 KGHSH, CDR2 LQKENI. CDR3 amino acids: CASSPPTGLAESSYEQYF. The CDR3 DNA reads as TGTGCCAGCTCACCACCCACGGGACTAGCGGAAAGCTCCTACGAGCAGTACTTC.

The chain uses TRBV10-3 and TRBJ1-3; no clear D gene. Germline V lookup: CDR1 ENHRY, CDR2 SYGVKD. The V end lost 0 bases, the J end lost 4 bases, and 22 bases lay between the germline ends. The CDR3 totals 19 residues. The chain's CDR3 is CAISESIESLATGGNTIYF. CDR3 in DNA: TGTGCCATCAGTGAGTCTATAGAGTCGCTTGCGACGGGAGGAAACACCATATATTTT.

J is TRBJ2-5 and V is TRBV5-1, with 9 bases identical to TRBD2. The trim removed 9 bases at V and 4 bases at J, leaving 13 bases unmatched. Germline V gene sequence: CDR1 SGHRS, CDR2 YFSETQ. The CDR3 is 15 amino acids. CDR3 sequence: CATKRAGGPGETQYF. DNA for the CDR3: TGCGCCACAAAGAGGGCGGGAGGGCCGGGAGAGACCCAGTACTTC.

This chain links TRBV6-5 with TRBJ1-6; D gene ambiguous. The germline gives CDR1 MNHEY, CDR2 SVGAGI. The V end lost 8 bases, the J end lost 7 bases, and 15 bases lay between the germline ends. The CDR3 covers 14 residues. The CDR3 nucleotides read TGTGCCAGCGCGGGGAACAGCTTGAATTCACCCCTCCACTTT. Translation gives CASAGNSLNSPLHF.

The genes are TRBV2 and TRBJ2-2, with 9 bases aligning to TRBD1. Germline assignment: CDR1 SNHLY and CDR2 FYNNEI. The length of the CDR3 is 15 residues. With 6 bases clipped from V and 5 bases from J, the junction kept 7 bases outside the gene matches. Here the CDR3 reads CASSPTGTGTGELFF. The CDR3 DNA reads TGTGCCAGCAGCCCGACCGGGACAGGGACCGGGGAGCTGTTTTTT.

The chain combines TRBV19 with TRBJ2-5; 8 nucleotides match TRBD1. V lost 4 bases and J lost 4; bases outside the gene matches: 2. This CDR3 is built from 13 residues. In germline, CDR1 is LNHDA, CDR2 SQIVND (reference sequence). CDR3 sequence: CASSRQGRETQYF. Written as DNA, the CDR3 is TGTGCCAGTAGTAGACAGGGGAGAGAGACCCAGTACTTC.

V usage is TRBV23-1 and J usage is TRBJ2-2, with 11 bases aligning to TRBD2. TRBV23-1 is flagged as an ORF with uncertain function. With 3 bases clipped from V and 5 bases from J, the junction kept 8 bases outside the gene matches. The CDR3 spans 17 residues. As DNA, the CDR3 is TGCGCCAGCAGTCACACTAGCGGGAGTACGGGAACCGGGGAGCTGTTTTTT. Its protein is CASSHTSGSTGTGELFF.

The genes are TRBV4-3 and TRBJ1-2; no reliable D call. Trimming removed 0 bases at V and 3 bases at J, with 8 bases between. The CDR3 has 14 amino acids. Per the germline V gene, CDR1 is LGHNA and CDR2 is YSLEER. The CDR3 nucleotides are TGCGCCAGCAGCCAAGACTCGGCGGACTATGGCTACACCTTC. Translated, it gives CASSQDSADYGYTF.

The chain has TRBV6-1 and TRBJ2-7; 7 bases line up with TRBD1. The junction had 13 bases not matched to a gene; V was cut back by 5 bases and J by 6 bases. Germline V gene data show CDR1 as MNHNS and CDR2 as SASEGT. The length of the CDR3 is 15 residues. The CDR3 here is CASSPLGRGRGEQYF. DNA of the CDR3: TGTGCCAGCAGTCCCCTCGGAAGGGGGCGCGGCGAGCAGTACTTC.

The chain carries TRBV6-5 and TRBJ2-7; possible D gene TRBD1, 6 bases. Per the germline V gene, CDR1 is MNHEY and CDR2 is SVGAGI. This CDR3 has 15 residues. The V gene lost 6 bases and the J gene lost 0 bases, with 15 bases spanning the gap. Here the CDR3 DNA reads TGTGCCAGCAGGACCCAGGGGAAACACTCCTACGAGCAGTACTTC. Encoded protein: CASRTQGKHSYEQYF.

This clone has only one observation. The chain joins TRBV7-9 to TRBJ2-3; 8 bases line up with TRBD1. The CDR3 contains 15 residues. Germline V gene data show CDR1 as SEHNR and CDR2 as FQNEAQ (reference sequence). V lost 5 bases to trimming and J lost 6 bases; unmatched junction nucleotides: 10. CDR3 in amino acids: CASSLRTGMVDTQYF. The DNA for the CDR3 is TGTGCCAGCAGCCTACGGACAGGGATGGTGGATACGCAGTATTTT.

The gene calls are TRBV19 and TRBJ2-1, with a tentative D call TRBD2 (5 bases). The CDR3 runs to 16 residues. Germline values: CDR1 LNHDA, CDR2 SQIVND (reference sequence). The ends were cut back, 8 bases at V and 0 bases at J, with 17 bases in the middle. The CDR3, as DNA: TGTGCCAGTCGACGGGGAGCCGCTAGCTCCTACAATGAGCAGTTCTTC. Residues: CASRRGAASSYNEQFF.

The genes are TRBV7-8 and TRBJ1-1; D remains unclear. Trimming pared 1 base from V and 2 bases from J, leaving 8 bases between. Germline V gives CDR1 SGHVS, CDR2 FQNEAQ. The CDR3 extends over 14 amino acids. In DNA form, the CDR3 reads TGTGCCAGCAGCTTAGGGAGCGCCAACACTGAAGCTTTCTTT. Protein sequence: CASSLGSANTEAFF.

CDR3 sequence: CASSRGGPSPGDTQYF. The CDR3 DNA reads TGTGCCAGCAGCCGAGGGGGACCCTCGCCTGGGGATACGCAGTATTTT. The V and J genes are TRBV28 and TRBJ2-3, with a weak D call TRBD1 (6 bases). CDR1 is MDHEN and CDR2 is SYDVKM in the germline V gene. V gave up 6 bases and J gave up 6 bases, with 22 bases separating them. The length of the CDR3 is 16 residues.

DNA of the CDR3: TGTGCCAGCAGTCCCCTCGTCATGGCCCCCTACAATGAGCAGTTCTTC. Protein sequence: CASSPLVMAPYNEQFF. The chain combines TRBV28 with TRBJ2-1; D gene unclear. Germline CDR1 and CDR2: MDHEN and SYDVKM. V was shortened by 5 bases and J by 2 bases, with 16 bases between the two germline ends. The CDR3 length is 16 residues.

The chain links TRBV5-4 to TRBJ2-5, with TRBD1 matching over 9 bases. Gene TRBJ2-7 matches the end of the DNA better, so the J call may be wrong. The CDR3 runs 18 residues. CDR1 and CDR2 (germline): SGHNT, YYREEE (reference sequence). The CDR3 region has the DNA TGTGCCAGCAGCTTGTTTCCCTTGGGGACAGGGCAGTACTACGAGCAGTACTTC. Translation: CASSLFPLGTGQYYEQYF.

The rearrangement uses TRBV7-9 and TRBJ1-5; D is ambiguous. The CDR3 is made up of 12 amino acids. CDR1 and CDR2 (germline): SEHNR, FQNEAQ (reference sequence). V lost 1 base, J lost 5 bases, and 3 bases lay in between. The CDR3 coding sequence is TGTGCCAGCAGCTTAGACTATCAGCCCCAGCATTTT. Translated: CASSLDYQPQHF.

The CDR3 DNA follows: TGTGCCAGCAGCACCACAGGGGGGCACTTTTACGAGCAGTACTTC. It yields the protein CASSTTGGHFYEQYF. The V gene is TRBV7-2, the J gene TRBJ2-7, with TRBD1 matching 8 bases. This CDR3 spans 15 amino acids. From germline, CDR1 is SGHTA and CDR2 FQGNSA. The J segment lost 4 bases and the V segment lost 5 bases, leaving 10 bases of the junction unmatched.

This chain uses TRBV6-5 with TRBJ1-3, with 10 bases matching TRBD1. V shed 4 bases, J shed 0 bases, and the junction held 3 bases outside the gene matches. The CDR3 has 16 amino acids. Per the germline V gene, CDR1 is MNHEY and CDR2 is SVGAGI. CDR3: CASSSWTGGSGNTIYF. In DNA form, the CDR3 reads TGTGCCAGCAGTTCCTGGACAGGGGGCTCTGGAAACACCATATATTTT.

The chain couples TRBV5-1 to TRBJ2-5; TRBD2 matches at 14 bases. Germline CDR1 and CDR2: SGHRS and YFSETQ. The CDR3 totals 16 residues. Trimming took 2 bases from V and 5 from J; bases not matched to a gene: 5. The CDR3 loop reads CASSFGTSGSGETQYF. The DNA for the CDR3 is TGCGCCAGCAGCTTTGGGACTAGCGGGAGTGGCGAGACCCAGTACTTC.

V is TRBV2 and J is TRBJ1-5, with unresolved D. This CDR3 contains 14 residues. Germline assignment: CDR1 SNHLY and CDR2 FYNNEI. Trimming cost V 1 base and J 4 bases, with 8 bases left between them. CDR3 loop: CASSEGALNQPQHF. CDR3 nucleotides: TGTGCCAGCAGTGAAGGGGCCCTAAATCAGCCCCAGCATTTT. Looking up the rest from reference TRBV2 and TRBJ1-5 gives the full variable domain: EPEVTQTPSHQVTQMGQEVILRCVPISNHLYFYWYRQILGQKVEFLVSFYNNEISEKSEIFDDQFSVERPDGSNFTLKIRSTKLEDSAMYFCASSEGALNQPQHFGDGTRLSIL.

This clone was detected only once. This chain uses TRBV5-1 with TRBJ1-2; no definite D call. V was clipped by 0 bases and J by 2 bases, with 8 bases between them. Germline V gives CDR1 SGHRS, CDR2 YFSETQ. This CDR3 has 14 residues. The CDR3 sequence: CASSLDPGNYGYTF. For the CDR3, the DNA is TGCGCCAGCAGCTTGGACCCGGGGAACTATGGCTACACCTTC. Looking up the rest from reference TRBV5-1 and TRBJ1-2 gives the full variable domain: KAGVTQTPRYLIKTRGQQVTLSCSPISGHRSVSWYQQTPGQGLQFLFEYFSETQRNKGNFPGRFSGRQFSNSRSEMNVSTLELGDSALYLCASSLDPGNYGYTFGSGTRLTVV.

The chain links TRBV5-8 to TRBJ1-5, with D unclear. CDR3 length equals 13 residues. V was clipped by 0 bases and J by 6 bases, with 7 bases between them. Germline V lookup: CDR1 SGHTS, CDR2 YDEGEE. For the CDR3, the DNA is TGTGCCAGCAGCTTGGTAGTTGGTCAGCCCCAGCATTTT. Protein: CASSLVVGQPQHF.

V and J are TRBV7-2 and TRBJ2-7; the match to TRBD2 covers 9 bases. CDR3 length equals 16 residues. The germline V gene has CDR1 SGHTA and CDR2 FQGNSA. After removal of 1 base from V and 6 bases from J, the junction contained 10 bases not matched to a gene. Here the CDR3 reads CASSLDWAGGQVEQYF. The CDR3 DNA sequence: TGTGCCAGCAGCTTAGATTGGGCGGGAGGGCAGGTCGAGCAGTACTTC.

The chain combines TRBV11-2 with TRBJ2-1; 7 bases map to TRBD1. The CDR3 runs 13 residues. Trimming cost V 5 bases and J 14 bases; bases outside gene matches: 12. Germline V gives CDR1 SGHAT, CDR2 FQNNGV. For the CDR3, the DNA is TGTGCCAGCAGCGGAGACCGACAGGGTGGGAAGTTCTTC. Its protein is CASSGDRQGGKFF.

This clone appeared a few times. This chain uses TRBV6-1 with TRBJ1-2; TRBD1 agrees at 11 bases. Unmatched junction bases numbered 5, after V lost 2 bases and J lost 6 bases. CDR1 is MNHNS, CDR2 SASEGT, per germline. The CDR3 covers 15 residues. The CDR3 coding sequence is TGTGCCAGCAGTGAACCAGGGACAGGGGGAGATGGCTACACCTTC. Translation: CASSEPGTGGDGYTF.

The CDR3 DNA reads as TGTGCCACCTCCCCTGCGACGGCGGATCAGCCCCAGCATTTT. Its translation: CATSPATADQPQHF. The chain uses TRBV19 and TRBJ1-5; D gene unclear. The V end was cut by 10 bases, the J end by 5 bases, with 18 bases between. Per the germline V gene, CDR1 is LNHDA and CDR2 is SQIVND (reference sequence). The CDR3 runs 14 residues.

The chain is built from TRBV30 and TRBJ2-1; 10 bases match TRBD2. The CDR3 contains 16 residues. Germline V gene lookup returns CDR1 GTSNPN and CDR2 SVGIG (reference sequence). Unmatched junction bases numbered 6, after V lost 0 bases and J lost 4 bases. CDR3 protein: CAWSVLSSGSYNEQFF. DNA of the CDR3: TGTGCCTGGAGTGTATTGTCTAGCGGGAGTTACAATGAGCAGTTCTTC.